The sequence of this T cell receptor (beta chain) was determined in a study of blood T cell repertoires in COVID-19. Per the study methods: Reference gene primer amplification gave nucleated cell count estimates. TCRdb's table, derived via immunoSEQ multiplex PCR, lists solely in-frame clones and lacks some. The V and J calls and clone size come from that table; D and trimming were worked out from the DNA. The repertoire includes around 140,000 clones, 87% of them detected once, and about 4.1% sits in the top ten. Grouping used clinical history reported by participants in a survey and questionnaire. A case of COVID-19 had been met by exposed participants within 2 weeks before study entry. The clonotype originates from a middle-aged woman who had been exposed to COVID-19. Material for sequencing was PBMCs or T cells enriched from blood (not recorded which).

As DNA, the CDR3 is TGTGCCAGCTCACCGGGGCAGGGCGGGAATGCTGAAGCTTTCTTT. This codes for CASSPGQGGNAEAFF. This rearrangement joins TRBV18 to TRBJ1-1, with D tentatively TRBD1 (5 bases). Germline CDR1 and CDR2: KGHSH and LQKENI. V was cut by 3 bases and J by 6 bases, with 17 bases left in between. The CDR3 loop spans 15 amino acids.